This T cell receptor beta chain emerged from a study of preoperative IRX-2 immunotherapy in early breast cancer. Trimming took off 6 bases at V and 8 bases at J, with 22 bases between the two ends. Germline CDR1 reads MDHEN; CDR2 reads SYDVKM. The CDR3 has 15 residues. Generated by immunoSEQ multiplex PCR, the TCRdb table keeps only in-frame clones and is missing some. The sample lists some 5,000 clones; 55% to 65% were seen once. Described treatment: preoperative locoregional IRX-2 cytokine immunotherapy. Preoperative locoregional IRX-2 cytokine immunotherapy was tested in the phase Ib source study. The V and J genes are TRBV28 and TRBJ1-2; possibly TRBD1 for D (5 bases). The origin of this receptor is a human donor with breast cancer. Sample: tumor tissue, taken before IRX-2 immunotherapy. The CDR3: CASSLTGGQGNGYTF. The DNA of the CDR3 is TGTGCCAGCAGCCTGACGGGTGGGCAGGGTAACGGCTACACCTTC.